This TCR beta chain was observed in a study of siplizumab effects on memory and regulatory T cells. Study-level points and caveats: For siplizumab cultures, the suppressive function of their proliferating Tregs was not confirmed.

The CDR3 consists of 14 residues. Germline V CDR1 and CDR2: SGHTA, FQGTGA. The V and J ends lost 5 bases and 5 bases, in that order; junction bases with no gene match: 6. Profiling relied on immunoSEQ multiplex PCR, and the TCRdb table lists in-frame clones only, not all of them. The profile shows tens of thousands of clones, roughly 96% of them singletons. As regards this clone: Its antigen is not identified.

The J gene is TRBJ1-1, the V gene TRBV7-3; 9 bases match TRBD1. This clonotype was sampled from a human donor in good health. Sequencing was done on a sample of naive CD4+ T cells sorted from blood. As DNA, the CDR3 is TGTGCCAGCAGCAAGGACAGGGGAGCGACTGAAGCTTTCTTT. Its protein is CASSKDRGATEAFF.